These 14 T cell receptor beta chains share one sample of origin, sequenced in a study of T cells in localized non-small cell lung cancer. Libraries were prepared by immunoSEQ multiplex PCR; TCRdb keeps only in-frame clonotypes and omits some of them. The sample has tens of thousands of clones, roughly 92% seen once. Here the sequenced sample was peripheral blood, taken before any cancer treatment. These receptor sequences come from a female donor of 60 years or more with stage I lung adenocarcinoma.

The chain employs TRBV5-1 and TRBJ2-3, with D maybe TRBD1 (6 bases). The CDR3 runs 16 residues. Looked up from germline, CDR1 is SGHRS and CDR2 is YFSETQ. With 2 bases removed from V and 2 bases from J, the gap between germline ends came to 15 bases. The DNA for the CDR3 is TGCGCCAGCAGCTTATTCTCTTCAGGGGCCACAGATACGCAGTATTTT. Protein: CASSLFSSGATDTQYF.

This clone came up once. The genes are TRBV2 and TRBJ2-7; TRBD1 matches 7 bases. CDR1 SNHLY and CDR2 FYNNEI come from the germline V gene. Trimming cost V 6 bases and J 7 bases; bases outside gene matches: 6. The CDR3 runs 12 residues. The DNA for the CDR3 is TGTGCCAGCAGGGACAGGTATTTGGAGCAGTACTTC. Its translation: CASRDRYLEQYF.

V usage is TRBV2 and J usage is TRBJ2-2, with D tentatively TRBD1 (5 bases). The germline gives CDR1 SNHLY, CDR2 FYNNEI. The V gene lost 11 bases and the J gene lost 6 bases, with 22 bases spanning the gap. The CDR3 spans 15 residues. CDR3 loop: CACNLDSISAGELFF. The CDR3 DNA reads TGTGCCTGCAACCTAGACAGTATTTCGGCCGGGGAGCTGTTTTTT.

This CDR3 is CASSGDRVGGQPQHF. The CDR3 DNA is TGTGCCAGCAGTGGTGACAGGGTAGGCGGTCAGCCCCAGCATTTT. The chain links TRBV6-1 to TRBJ1-5; 7 nucleotides line up with TRBD1. The germline V gene has CDR1 MNHNS and CDR2 SASEGT. The CDR3 spans 15 residues. V shed 4 bases, J shed 6 bases, and the junction held 9 bases outside the gene matches.

The CDR3 nucleotides are TGTGCCAGCAGTTTCCCGGGCGGCTACAATGAGCAGTTCTTC. Its translation is CASSFPGGYNEQFF. V is TRBV6-5 and J is TRBJ2-1; the D is unclear. The CDR3 has 14 residues. Trimming took off 4 bases at V and 3 bases at J, with 10 bases between the two ends. CDR1 MNHEY and CDR2 SVGAGI come from the germline V gene.

The chain carries TRBV28 and TRBJ2-3; 10 bases map to TRBD2. This CDR3 region has 13 residues. The V and J ends lost 7 bases and 4 bases, in that order; junction bases with no gene match: 2. From germline, CDR1 is MDHEN and CDR2 SYDVKM. DNA for the CDR3: TGTGCCAGCATGCTAGCGGGGGCAGATACGCAGTATTTT. Translation gives CASMLAGADTQYF.

The gene calls are TRBV5-4 and TRBJ2-5; 10 bases align to TRBD2. Trimming took 3 bases from V and 4 from J; bases not matched to a gene: 6. This CDR3 has 15 amino acids. Germline CDR1 reads SGHNT; CDR2 reads YYREEE (reference sequence). The CDR3: CASSWSGGGGETQYF. The CDR3 nucleotides are TGTGCCAGCAGCTGGAGCGGGGGGGGCGGAGAGACCCAGTACTTC.

The chain recombines TRBV28 with TRBJ2-3; tentatively, D is TRBD1 (7 bases). Trimming took 2 bases from V and 4 from J, leaving 13 bases between them. In germline, CDR1 is MDHEN, CDR2 SYDVKM. This CDR3 spans 15 amino acids. CDR3 nucleotides: TGTGCCAGCAGTTTACGGGCAGGGGGGTCAGATACGCAGTATTTT. Amino acids: CASSLRAGGSDTQYF.

In nucleotides, the CDR3 is TGTGCCAGTAGTCTATCAGGGACGGAGGCTTTCACAGATACGCAGTATTTT. This translates into CASSLSGTEAFTDTQYF. The chain recombines TRBV19 with TRBJ2-3, with D perhaps TRBD1 or TRBD2 (5 bases each). The CDR3 is 17 amino acids. The V gene's germline CDR1 is LNHDA and CDR2 SQIVND (reference sequence). Trimming removed 5 bases at V and 2 bases at J, with 20 bases between.

The chain joins TRBV5-1 to TRBJ2-2, with 9 bases matching TRBD1. From germline, CDR1 is SGHRS and CDR2 YFSETQ. This CDR3 is 18 amino acids long. With 6 bases clipped from V and 1 base from J, the junction kept 13 bases outside the gene matches. DNA of the CDR3: TGCGCCAGCAAAACCGGGACAGGGATTAACAAGAACACCGGGGAGCTGTTTTTT. Translating it yields CASKTGTGINKNTGELFF.

J is TRBJ1-4 and V is TRBV13, with no clear D. The CDR3 has 16 residues. CDR1 and CDR2 from the germline V gene are PRHDT and FYEKMQ (reference sequence). The germline V and J ends were trimmed by 1 base and 5 bases, with 14 bases remaining between them. CDR3 bases: TGTGCCAGCAGCTTAGAGGCTCTGACGGGAAATGAAAAACTGTTTTTT. Protein sequence: CASSLEALTGNEKLFF.

This chain joins TRBV4-1 and TRBJ1-2; D unclear. V lost 4 bases, J lost 0 bases, and 18 bases lay in between. Germline V gives CDR1 MGHRA, CDR2 YSYEKL. This CDR3 region has 17 residues. The CDR3 protein is CASSPRTEGDANYGYTF. The CDR3 bases are TGCGCCAGCAGCCCAAGAACGGAGGGAGATGCTAACTATGGCTACACCTTC.

The CDR3 DNA is TGTGCCAGCAGTTGGGGGGTAACTAATGAAAAACTGTTTTTT. Translation gives CASSWGVTNEKLFF. The rearrangement links TRBV27 to TRBJ1-4; a possible D gene is TRBD1 (5 bases). V lost 4 bases and J 1 base, leaving 7 bases between the germline ends. The V gene's germline CDR1 is MNHEY and CDR2 SMNVEV (reference sequence). This CDR3 spans 14 amino acids.

This clone was seen just once. The J gene is TRBJ2-3, the V gene TRBV7-6; no firm D call. The CDR3 is made up of 15 amino acids. V was trimmed by 3 bases and J by 0 bases, leaving 10 bases between them. Germline lookup yields CDR1 SGHVS and CDR2 FNYEAQ. CDR3 sequence reads: CASSFFPTSTDTQYF. As DNA, the CDR3 is TGTGCCAGCAGCTTCTTCCCGACCAGCACAGATACGCAGTATTTT.